The sequence of this TCR beta chain was determined in a study of blood T cell repertoires in COVID-19. This CDR3 has 16 amino acids. The junction had 10 bases not matched to a gene; V was cut back by 2 bases and J by 9 bases. The germline CDR1 and CDR2 sequences are ENHRY and SYGVKD. The table came from immunoSEQ multiplex PCR; TCRdb's copy has only in-frame clones and leaves some out. Here the sample spans roughly 310,000 clones, over 85% being singletons. Sequenced sample: PBMCs or T cells enriched from blood (not recorded which). The chain combines TRBV10-3 with TRBJ2-1, with 10 bases that match TRBD2. The sequence came from a man aged 55-75 years who had recovered from COVID-19. CDR3 DNA: TGTGCCATCAGTGAGAGGGCTAGCGGGAGACCGGGTGAGCAGTTCTTC. Protein sequence: CAISERASGRPGEQFF.